The 21 T cell receptor beta chains presented below share a single source sample, sequenced in a study of blood T cell repertoires in COVID-19 (TCRdb year 2020). Receptor amplification or capture employed the immunoSEQ multiplex PCR assay. Entries here come from immuneACCESS through TCRdb and include only in-frame sequences with V and J called. Some clones fail to appear in such tables; in the studies checked, an unresolved V gene covers under half of the shortfall, and the cause of the remainder is unknown. This sample has 100,000 to 150,000 clones in its table, and around 83% of those were observed once. Of the sample, around 3.2% falls within the top ten clones. Sequenced material: peripheral blood. These receptors came from a woman aged 80 or over with COVID-19, enrolled during active disease.

The chain couples TRBV4-3 to TRBJ2-5; D perhaps matches TRBD2 (7 bases). The CDR3 loop spans 13 amino acids. Per germline, CDR1 LGHNA and CDR2 YSLEER. V was shortened by 9 bases and J by 3 bases, with 14 bases between the two germline ends. CDR3 nucleotide sequence: TGCGCCAGGCCGACGGGGGGCGAAGAGACCCAGTACTTC. Translated: CARPTGGEETQYF.

The chain joins TRBV3-1 (or the pseudogene TRBV3-2) to TRBJ2-4; D remains unclear. This CDR3 region has 13 residues. The V gene's germline CDR1 is LGHDT and CDR2 YNNKEL (reference sequence). Trimming removed 4 bases from V and 9 bases from J, with 13 bases in between. CDR3 coding DNA: TGTGCCAGCAGCCTACTGGCAGGTAGCATTCAGTACTTC. It codes for CASSLLAGSIQYF.

V gene TRBV27 combines with J gene TRBJ2-1; possibly TRBD2 for D (5 bases). V lost 3 bases, J lost 10 bases, and 13 bases lay in between. The CDR3 runs to 13 residues. Per the germline V gene, CDR1 is MNHEY and CDR2 is SMNVEV (reference sequence). CDR3 nucleotide sequence: TGTGCCAGCAGTTTTCTCACGGGAAACGAGCAGTTCTTC. Its translation is CASSFLTGNEQFF.

This clone was counted only a few times. The chain uses TRBV7-2 and TRBJ2-1; 7 bases agree with TRBD1. The CDR3 sequence is 15 residues long. The junction had 3 bases not matched to a gene; V was cut back by 4 bases and J by 0 bases. Germline V gene lookup returns CDR1 SGHTA and CDR2 FQGNSA. DNA of the CDR3: TGTGCCAGCAGCTCGACAGGGAGCTCCTACAATGAGCAGTTCTTC. This gives the protein CASSSTGSSYNEQFF.

This sequence joins TRBV4-3 and TRBJ1-2; possible D gene TRBD1, 6 bases. The germline V gene has CDR1 LGHNA and CDR2 YSLEER. With 0 bases removed from V and 2 bases from J, the gap between germline ends came to 10 bases. This CDR3 contains 15 residues. The CDR3 protein is CASSQENTGNYGYTF. The CDR3 nucleotides are TGCGCCAGCAGCCAAGAAAATACAGGGAACTATGGCTACACCTTC.

This rearrangement joins TRBV7-2 to TRBJ2-3; tentatively, D is TRBD1 (5 bases). CDR1 and CDR2 (germline): SGHTA, FQGNSA. CDR3 length: 16 residues. V was clipped by 1 base and J by 5 bases, with 16 bases between them. The DNA for the CDR3 is TGTGCCAGCAGCTTAGATCGGACACTGGGTGAAGATACGCAGTATTTT. It encodes CASSLDRTLGEDTQYF.

The rearrangement joins TRBV3-1 (or the pseudogene TRBV3-2) to TRBJ1-1, with D uncertain. Deletions cut 1 base from V and 1 base from J, with 4 bases between. Germline CDR1 reads LGHDT; CDR2 reads YNNKEL (reference sequence). CDR3 length: 13 amino acids. The CDR3 sequence is CASSQVRNTEAFF. The CDR3 nucleotides are TGTGCCAGCAGCCAAGTTCGGAACACTGAAGCTTTCTTT.

The chain recombines TRBV2 with TRBJ1-5, with D possibly being TRBD1 (6 bases). Germline CDR1 is SNHLY and CDR2 is FYNNEI. The CDR3 is 14 residues long. Trimming took 8 bases from V and 7 from J, leaving 18 bases between them. The CDR3 nucleotides read TGTGCCAGCGAAAGCGCGGGGGGCGGCCAGCCCCAGCATTTT. Its translation: CASESAGGGQPQHF.

This clone was observed a handful of times. The rearrangement uses TRBV6-6 and TRBJ1-5; D may be TRBD1 (6 bases). This CDR3 contains 17 residues. Trimming left V 5 bases short and J 3 bases short, with 20 bases between. Germline lookup yields CDR1 MNHNY and CDR2 SVGAGI (reference sequence). CDR3 region: CASSPRWTASLNQPQHF. The CDR3 DNA sequence: TGTGCCAGCAGTCCCCGTTGGACAGCCAGCCTCAATCAGCCCCAGCATTTT.

The chain links TRBV12-5 to TRBJ2-1, with TRBD2 matching over 9 bases. The CDR3 is 14 residues long. Germline CDR1 is LGHNT and CDR2 is FRNRAP. V was pared by 1 base and J by 10 bases, with 5 bases of the junction left unmatched. CDR3 nucleotides: TGTGCTAGTGGTTTGGGGACTAGCGCGGGAGAGCAGTTCTTC. This gives the protein CASGLGTSAGEQFF.

The chain recombines TRBV5-4 with TRBJ2-2; 8 positions match TRBD2. The germline V gene has CDR1 SGHNT and CDR2 YYREEE (reference sequence). The CDR3 contains 15 residues. J lost 7 bases, V lost 3 bases, and 8 bases had no gene match. CDR3 amino acids: CASSSGTRNLGELFF. DNA for the CDR3: TGTGCCAGCAGCTCCGGGACTAGAAATCTCGGGGAGCTGTTTTTT.

V gene TRBV28 combines with J gene TRBJ2-7; 11 nucleotides align to TRBD2. CDR3 length: 15 residues. J gave up 0 bases and V 5 bases, and 3 bases lay outside the gene matches. The germline gives CDR1 MDHEN, CDR2 SYDVKM. The DNA of the CDR3 is TGTGCCAGCAGTCGACTAGCGGGGAACTCCTACGAGCAGTACTTC. Its translation is CASSRLAGNSYEQYF. Full variable domain (rest looked up from reference TRBV28 and TRBJ2-7): DVKVTQSSRYLVKRTGEKVFLECVQDMDHENMFWYRQDPGLGLRLIYFSYDVKMKEKGDIPEGYSVSREKKERFSLILESASTNQTSMYLCASSRLAGNSYEQYFGPGTRLTVT.

This clone showed up just once. The gene calls are TRBV5-1 and TRBJ2-3, with D unresolved. Per the germline V gene, CDR1 is SGHRS and CDR2 is YFSETQ. The V end was cut by 0 bases, the J end by 4 bases, with 12 bases between. This CDR3 is 15 amino acids long. The CDR3 sequence: CASSLARVKSDTQYF. The DNA for the CDR3 is TGCGCCAGCAGCTTGGCACGGGTTAAGTCAGATACGCAGTATTTT.

The gene calls are TRBV27 and TRBJ2-3, with TRBD2 matching over 7 bases. V trimming: 4 bases; J trimming: 5 bases; junction bases outside the gene matches: 3. Germline V gene lookup returns CDR1 MNHEY and CDR2 SMNVEV (reference sequence). The CDR3 has 13 residues. In DNA form, the CDR3 reads TGTGCCAGCAGTTATGGACTAGGAGATACGCAGTATTTT. This codes for CASSYGLGDTQYF.

This rearrangement joins TRBV19 to TRBJ1-1, with D possibly TRBD1 on 5 matching bases. Germline CDR1 and CDR2: LNHDA and SQIVND (reference sequence). Trimming took 1 base from V and 7 from J, leaving 13 bases between them. CDR3 length: 14 amino acids. The CDR3 here is CASSIGPGLGEAFF. The CDR3 coding sequence is TGTGCCAGTAGTATAGGACCAGGGCTTGGTGAAGCTTTCTTT.

J is TRBJ2-1 and V is TRBV20-1, with D possibly TRBD1 on 5 matching bases. Germline V gene data show CDR1 as DFQATT and CDR2 as SNEGSKA (reference sequence). This CDR3 has 14 amino acids. Trimming left V 3 bases short and J 0 bases short, with 9 bases between. For the CDR3, the DNA is TGCAGTGCTAGTGGACACATCTCCTACAATGAGCAGTTCTTC. Protein sequence: CSASGHISYNEQFF.

The count of this clone is one. V gene TRBV28 combines with J gene TRBJ1-1; 8 nucleotides agree with TRBD1. This CDR3 region has 14 residues. In germline, CDR1 is MDHEN, CDR2 SYDVKM. The V and J ends lost 8 bases and 2 bases, in that order; junction bases with no gene match: 7. CDR3 amino acids: CASRRTGPNTEAFF. In nucleotides, the CDR3 is TGTGCCAGCCGTCGGACAGGGCCAAACACTGAAGCTTTCTTT.

The chain couples TRBV5-1 to TRBJ2-6; no reliable D call. Germline loops: CDR1 SGHRS, CDR2 YFSETQ. The V and J ends lost 0 bases and 3 bases respectively, with 10 bases between them. This CDR3 has 16 amino acids. The CDR3 spells CASSLDFGGGANVLTF. CDR3 in DNA: TGCGCCAGCAGCTTGGATTTCGGCGGTGGGGCCAACGTCCTGACTTTC.

The CDR3 here is CASSLALAALSGNTIYF. The DNA for the CDR3 is TGTGCCAGCAGCTTAGCTTTGGCGGCCCTCTCTGGAAACACCATATATTTT. This chain joins TRBV7-8 and TRBJ1-3; D is unclear. V lost 0 bases and J lost 0, with 12 bases in between. There are 17 residues in the CDR3. Germline V lookup: CDR1 SGHVS, CDR2 FQNEAQ.

The chain combines TRBV6-5 with TRBJ1-3; unclear D gene. There are 12 residues in the CDR3. Trimming removed 6 bases from V and 4 bases from J, with 7 bases in between. The V gene's germline CDR1 is MNHEY and CDR2 SVGAGI. The CDR3 protein is CASRESGNTIYF. The CDR3, as DNA: TGTGCCAGCAGGGAGAGCGGAAACACCATATATTTT.

The V gene is TRBV28, the J gene TRBJ2-1; TRBD2 aligns across 9 bases. Unmatched junction bases numbered 14, after V lost 6 bases and J lost 5 bases. The CDR3 totals 17 residues. From germline, CDR1 is MDHEN and CDR2 SYDVKM. CDR3 in DNA: TGTGCCAGCAGAGATTCTAGCGGGACCGGGCCCAACAATGAGCAGTTCTTC. Its protein is CASRDSSGTGPNNEQFF.